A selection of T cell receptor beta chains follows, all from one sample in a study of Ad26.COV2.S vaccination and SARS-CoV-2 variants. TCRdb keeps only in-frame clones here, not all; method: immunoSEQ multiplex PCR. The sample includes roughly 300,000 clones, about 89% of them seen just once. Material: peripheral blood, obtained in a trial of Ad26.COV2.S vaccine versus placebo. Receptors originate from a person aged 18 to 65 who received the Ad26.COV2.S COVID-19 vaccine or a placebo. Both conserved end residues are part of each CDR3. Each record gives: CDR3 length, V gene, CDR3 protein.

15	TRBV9	CASSSWGGNTDTQYF
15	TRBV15	CATSREVLVKQPQHF
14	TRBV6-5	CASSYSQGVYEQYF
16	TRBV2	CASSLKPQETNEKLFF
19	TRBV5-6	CASSASGGLTLSSYNEQFF
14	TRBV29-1	CSAGTGELLNGYTF
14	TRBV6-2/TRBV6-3	CASSYSGGNTEAFF
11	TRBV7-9	CASSFIEGAFF
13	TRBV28	CASSVDSSYEQYF
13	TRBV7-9	CASSLGGVDTIYF
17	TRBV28	CASSSSGRGRRNEKLFF
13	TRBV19	CASSFAAGGGYTF
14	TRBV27	CASSLQGAAQPQHF
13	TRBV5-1	CASSLAAGYEQYF
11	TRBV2	CASSGGTEAFF
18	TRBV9	CASSVEGGGRGTTDTQYF
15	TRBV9	CASSVGQGIDYGYTF
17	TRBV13	CASSLGRTGPTNYGYTF
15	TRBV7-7	CASSLGTSGKETQYF
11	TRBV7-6	CASSWGNEQFF
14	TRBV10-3	CAISESLGEETQYF
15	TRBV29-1	CSVVVRGLVNTEAFF
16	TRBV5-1	CASSSGDASYNSPLHF
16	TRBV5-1	CASSPRGGTSFYEQYF
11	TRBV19	CASSIGGEQYF
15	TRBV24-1	CATSDLPAGDTEAFF
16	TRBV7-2	CASSLVATGMWQPQHF
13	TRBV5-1	CASSFGGPDTQYF
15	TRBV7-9	CASSSLPGDNYGYTF
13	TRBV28	CASSRDRMDGYTF
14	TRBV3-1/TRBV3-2	CASSQEVRGTEAFF
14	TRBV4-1	CASSPGQGAVGYTF
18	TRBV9	CASSEGTHEKSSYNEQFF
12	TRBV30	CAWGGVPYEQYF
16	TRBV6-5	CASSYSSTFRAQPQHF
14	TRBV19	CASSATGGNTEAFF
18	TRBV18	CASSPLAAQTTSTDTQYF
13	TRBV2	CASSAQGLTEAFF
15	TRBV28	CASRSGLAGGNEQFF
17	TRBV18	CASSPLIPGQGGSEQYF
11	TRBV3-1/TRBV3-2	CATGLYDEQFF
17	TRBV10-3	CAISESAGSSYNSPLHF
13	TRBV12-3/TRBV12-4	CASSWKTAYEQYF
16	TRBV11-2	CASSIRQGAFGNEQFF
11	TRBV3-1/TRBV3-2	CASSQEGEQYF
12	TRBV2	CASEGGYDEQFF
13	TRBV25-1	CASGAGGNTEAFF
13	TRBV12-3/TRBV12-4	CASSLAGRVEQYF
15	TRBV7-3	CASSSSGGETGELFF
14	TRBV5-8	CASSLDGANTEAFF
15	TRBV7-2	CASSLVGTGGNEQYF
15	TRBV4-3	CASSQDRGDWDEQFF